This section outlines one T cell receptor beta chain sequence together with its context. Its antigen is not known. Investigators excluded patients with uncontrolled infection, other autoimmune disease, pregnancy or lactation. Fresh peripheral blood, about 10 ml of it, supplied the PBMCs. Researchers took RNA transcripts and amplified the TCR beta CDR3 regions from them. In the first-round RT-PCR of the TCR CDR3, the HTBI primer set was used. Using its own MiXCR run on the multiplex PCR reads, TCRdb lists one record per CDR3 protein. The repertoire includes approximately 570,000 distinct CDR3 sequences, about 20% of them detected once, and about half sits in the top ten. The data stem from a study of T cells in Graves' hyperthyroidism and ophthalmopathy. Study summary: Peripheral blood was obtained at initial diagnosis, preceding any treatment. General study results and limits: Researchers found most expanded thyroid clonotypes above 0.001 in blood as well.

This CDR3 is 15 amino acids long. Germline CDR1 DFQATT, CDR2 SNEGSKA (reference sequence). Trimming took off 1 base at V and 2 bases at J, with 15 bases between the two ends. Sequenced sample: blood. The rearrangement links TRBV20-1 to TRBJ2-7; possibly TRBD1 for D (5 bases). The TCR sequence derives from a middle-aged man with Graves' ophthalmopathy. The CDR3 protein is CSARGGVLGTYEQYF. The CDR3 coding sequence is TGCAGTGCTAGAGGGGGCGTTCTCGGCACCTACGAGCAGTACTTC.